This is a list of T cell receptor beta chains from one sample in a study of blood T cell repertoires in COVID-19. The protocol was immunoSEQ multiplex PCR, while the TCRdb copy is restricted to in-frame clones and leaves out a portion. The data show around 250,000 clones, roughly 89% seen once. Sample: peripheral blood. The receptors here all came from a woman in her 40s who had recovered from COVID-19. The CDR3 runs from the conserved cysteine through the conserved F or W. D genes are given only for firm matches. Clone size is stated in some rows and not others, as once, few, many or a class when expanded.

.,TRBV5-4,13,TRBD1,TRBJ1-4,CASSADRGGKLFF,TGTGCCAGCAGTGCGGACAGGGGTGGAAAACTGTTTTTT
.,TRBV2,14,TRBD1,TRBJ2-7,CASRVGQGSAEQYF,TGTGCCAGCAGGGTGGGACAGGGCTCGGCCGAGCAGTACTTC
.,TRBV2,10,.,TRBJ2-5,CASSRGTQYF,TGTGCCAGCTCTCGAGGGACCCAGTACTTC
.,TRBV19,16,.,TRBJ1-2,CASSAKSGDANYGYTF,TGTGCCAGTAGTGCGAAGTCAGGGGATGCGAACTATGGCTACACCTTC
.,TRBV10-3,14,TRBD1,TRBJ2-7,CAIRRQGAIDEQYF,TGTGCCATCAGGAGACAGGGGGCGATCGACGAGCAGTACTTC
.,TRBV2,15,.,TRBJ1-5,CASSEERGINQPQHF,TGTGCCAGCAGTGAAGAAAGGGGGATCAATCAGCCCCAGCATTTT
.,TRBV30,11,.,TRBJ2-5,CAWSVLETQYF,TGTGCCTGGAGTGTACTCGAGACCCAGTACTTC
.,TRBV10-3,16,.,TRBJ2-2,CAIRNSRHTNTGELFF,TGTGCCATCAGAAACAGTCGACACACGAACACCGGGGAGCTGTTTTTT
.,TRBV11-2,16,.,TRBJ2-5,CASSLVLGLGRETQYF,TGTGCCAGCAGCTTAGTTTTGGGACTGGGAAGAGAGACCCAGTACTTC
.,TRBV5-1,12,.,TRBJ2-3,CASSLPPDTQYF,TGCGCCAGCAGCCTCCCCCCGGATACGCAGTATTTT
.,TRBV11-3,13,.,TRBJ1-6,CASSLLSGSPLHF,TGTGCCAGCAGCTTGCTATCTGGTTCACCCCTCCACTTT
few,TRBV24-1,15,.,TRBJ2-1,CATSDPGTPGNEQFF,TGTGCCACCAGTGACCCCGGGACTCCGGGTAATGAGCAGTTCTTC
.,TRBV9,14,TRBD1,TRBJ1-6,CASSVANRGSPLHF,TGTGCCAGCAGCGTGGCAAACAGGGGCTCACCCCTCCACTTT
.,TRBV28,14,TRBD1,TRBJ1-5,CASGPTGVGQPQHF,TGTGCCAGCGGGCCAACAGGGGTCGGGCAGCCCCAGCATTTT
once,TRBV18,14,TRBD1,TRBJ1-3,CASSGTETGNTIYF,TGTGCCAGCTCCGGGACAGAGACTGGAAACACCATATATTTT